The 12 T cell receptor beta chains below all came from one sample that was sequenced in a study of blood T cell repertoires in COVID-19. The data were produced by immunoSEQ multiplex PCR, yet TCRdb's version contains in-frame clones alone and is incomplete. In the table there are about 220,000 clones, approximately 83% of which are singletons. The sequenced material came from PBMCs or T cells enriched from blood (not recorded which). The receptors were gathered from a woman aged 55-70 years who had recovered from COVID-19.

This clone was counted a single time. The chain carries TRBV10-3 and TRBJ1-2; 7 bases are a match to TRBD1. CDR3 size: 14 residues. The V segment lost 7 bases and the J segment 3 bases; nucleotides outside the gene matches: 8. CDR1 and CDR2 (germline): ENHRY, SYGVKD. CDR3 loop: CAINPTGSHYGYTF. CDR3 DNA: TGTGCCATCAATCCGACAGGGTCCCACTATGGCTACACCTTC.

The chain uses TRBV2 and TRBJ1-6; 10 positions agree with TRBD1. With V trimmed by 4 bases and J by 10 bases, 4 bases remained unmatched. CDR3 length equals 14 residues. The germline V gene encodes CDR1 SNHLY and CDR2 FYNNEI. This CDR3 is CASSGDRGGSPLHF. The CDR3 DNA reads TGTGCCAGCAGTGGGGACAGGGGTGGATCACCCCTCCACTTT.

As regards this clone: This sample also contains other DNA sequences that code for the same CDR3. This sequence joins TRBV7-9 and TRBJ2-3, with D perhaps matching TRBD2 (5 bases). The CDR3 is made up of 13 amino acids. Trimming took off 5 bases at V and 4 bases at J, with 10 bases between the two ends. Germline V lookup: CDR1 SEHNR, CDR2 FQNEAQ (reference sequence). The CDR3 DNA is TGTGCCAGCAGCCCCCGGGGTCCAGATACGCAGTATTTT. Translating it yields CASSPRGPDTQYF.

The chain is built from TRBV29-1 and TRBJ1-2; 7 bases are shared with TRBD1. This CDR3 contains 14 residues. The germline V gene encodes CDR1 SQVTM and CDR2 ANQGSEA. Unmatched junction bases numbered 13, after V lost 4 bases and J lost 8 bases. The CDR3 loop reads CSVAQSGQDGGYTF. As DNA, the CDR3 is TGCAGCGTTGCGCAATCAGGACAGGACGGGGGCTACACCTTC.

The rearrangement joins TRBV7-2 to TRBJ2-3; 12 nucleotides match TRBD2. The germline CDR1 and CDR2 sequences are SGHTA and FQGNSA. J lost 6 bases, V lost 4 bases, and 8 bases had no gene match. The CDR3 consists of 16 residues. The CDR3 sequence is CASSSELAGGGDTQYF. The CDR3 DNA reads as TGTGCCAGCAGCTCCGAACTAGCGGGGGGTGGGGATACGCAGTATTTT.

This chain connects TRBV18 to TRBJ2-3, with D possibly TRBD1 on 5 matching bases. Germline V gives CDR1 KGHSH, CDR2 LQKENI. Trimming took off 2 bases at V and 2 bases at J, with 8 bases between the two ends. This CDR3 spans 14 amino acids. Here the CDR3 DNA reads TGTGCCAGCTCACCAGGGGCGGACACAGATACGCAGTATTTT. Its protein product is CASSPGADTDTQYF.

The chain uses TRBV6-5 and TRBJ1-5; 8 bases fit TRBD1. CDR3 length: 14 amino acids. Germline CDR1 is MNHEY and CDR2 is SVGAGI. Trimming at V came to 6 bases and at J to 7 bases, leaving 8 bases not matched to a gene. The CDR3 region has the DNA TGTGCCAGCAGCCTACAGGGGGTCAGGCAGCCCCAGCATTTT. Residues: CASSLQGVRQPQHF.

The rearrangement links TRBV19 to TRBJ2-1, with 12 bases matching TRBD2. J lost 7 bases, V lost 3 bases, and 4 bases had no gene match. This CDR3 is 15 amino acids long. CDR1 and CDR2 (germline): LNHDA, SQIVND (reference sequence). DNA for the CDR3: TGTGCCAGTAGTATGCTACTAGCGGGGGGAAATGAGCAGTTCTTC. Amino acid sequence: CASSMLLAGGNEQFF.

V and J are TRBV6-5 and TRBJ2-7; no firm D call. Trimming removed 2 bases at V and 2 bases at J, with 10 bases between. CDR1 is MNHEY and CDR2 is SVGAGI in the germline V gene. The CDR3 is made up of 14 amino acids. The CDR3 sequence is CASSYVKGAYEQYF. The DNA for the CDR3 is TGTGCCAGCAGTTACGTCAAAGGAGCCTACGAGCAGTACTTC.

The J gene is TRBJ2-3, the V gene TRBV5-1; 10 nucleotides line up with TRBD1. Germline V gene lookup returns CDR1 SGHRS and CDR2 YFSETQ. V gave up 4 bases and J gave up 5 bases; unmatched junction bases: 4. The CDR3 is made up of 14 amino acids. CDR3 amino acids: CASSGGDRGDTQYF. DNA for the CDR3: TGCGCCAGCAGCGGAGGGGACAGGGGAGATACGCAGTATTTT.

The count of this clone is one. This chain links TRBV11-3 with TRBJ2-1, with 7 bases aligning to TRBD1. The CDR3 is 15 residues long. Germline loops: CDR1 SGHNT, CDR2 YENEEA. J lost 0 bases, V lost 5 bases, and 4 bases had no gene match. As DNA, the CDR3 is TGTGCCAGCAGCGCACAGGGGTACTCCTACAATGAGCAGTTCTTC. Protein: CASSAQGYSYNEQFF.

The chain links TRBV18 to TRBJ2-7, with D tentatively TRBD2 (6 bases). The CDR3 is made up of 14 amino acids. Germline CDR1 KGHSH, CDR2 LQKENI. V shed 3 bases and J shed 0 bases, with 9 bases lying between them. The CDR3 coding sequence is TGTGCCAGCTCACCGCGGGACGCCTCCTACGAGCAGTACTTC. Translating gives CASSPRDASYEQYF.